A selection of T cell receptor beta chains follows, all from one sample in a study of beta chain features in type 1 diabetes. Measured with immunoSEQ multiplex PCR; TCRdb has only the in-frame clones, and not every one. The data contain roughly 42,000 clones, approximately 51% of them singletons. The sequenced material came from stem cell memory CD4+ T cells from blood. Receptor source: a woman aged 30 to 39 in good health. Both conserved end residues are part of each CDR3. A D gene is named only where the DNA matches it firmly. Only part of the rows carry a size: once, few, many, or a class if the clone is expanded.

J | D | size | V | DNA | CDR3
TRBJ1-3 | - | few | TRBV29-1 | TGCAGCGTCGTAGGCAGGCCAAGCTCTGGAAACACCATATATTTT | CSVVGRPSSGNTIYF
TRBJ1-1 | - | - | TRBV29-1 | TGCAGCGTTGCTAAGACAGAGAACACTGAAGCTTTCTTT | CSVAKTENTEAFF
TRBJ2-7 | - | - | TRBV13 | TGTGCCAGCAGCTCCAGCCCCGTGCATGGGACAAAGGGGTACGAGCAGTACTTC | CASSSSPVHGTKGYEQYF
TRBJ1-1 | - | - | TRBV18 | TGTGCCAGCTCACTAGCGACCGTGAACACTGAAGCTTTCTTT | CASSLATVNTEAFF
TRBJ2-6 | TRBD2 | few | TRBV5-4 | TGTGCCAGCAGCTTGGCTTGGGGGCTAGCGGGCGACTCTGGGGCCAACGTCCTGACTTTC | CASSLAWGLAGDSGANVLTF
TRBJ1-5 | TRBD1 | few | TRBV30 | TGTGCCTGGAGTCGCGGACAGGGGGGTCAGCCCCAGCATTTT | CAWSRGQGGQPQHF
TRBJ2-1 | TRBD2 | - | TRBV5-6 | TGTGCCAGCAGCTCCCTTTGGCTAGCGGGCCAAACCAATGAGCAGTTCTTC | CASSSLWLAGQTNEQFF
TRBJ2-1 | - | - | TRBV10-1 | TGCGCCAGCAGTCACGGGTATGAGCAGTTCTTC | CASSHGYEQFF
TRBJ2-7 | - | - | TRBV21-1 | TGTGCCAGCAGGTTCCTGGGACTTATATACGAGCAGTACTTC | CASRFLGLIYEQYF
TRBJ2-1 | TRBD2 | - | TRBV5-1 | TGCGCCAGCAGCTCCGAGCCCCTAGCGGGAAGCTACAATGAGCAGTTCTTC | CASSSEPLAGSYNEQFF
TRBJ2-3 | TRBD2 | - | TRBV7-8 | TGTGCCAGCAGCGCCCGAAATAGCGGGGACACAGATACGCAGTATTTT | CASSARNSGDTDTQYF
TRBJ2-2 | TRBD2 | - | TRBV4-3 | TGCGCCAGCAGCCAAGGATGGGGTCTAGCGGGAGTCGGGGAGCTGTTTTTT | CASSQGWGLAGVGELFF
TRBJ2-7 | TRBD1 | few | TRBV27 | TGTGCCAGCAGTTCCGCCGGGACAGGTGGCGAGCAGTACTTC | CASSSAGTGGEQYF
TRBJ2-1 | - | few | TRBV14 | TGTGCCAGCAGCCAAATGACGGGAACCTACAATGAGCAGTTCTTC | CASSQMTGTYNEQFF
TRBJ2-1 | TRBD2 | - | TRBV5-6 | TGTGCCAGCAGCGTACCACTAGCGGGAGAGAGCAATGAGCAGTTCTTC | CASSVPLAGESNEQFF
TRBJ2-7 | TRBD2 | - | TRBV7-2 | TGTGCCAGCAGCCCTAGCGGGGTGAGCGGCGAGCAGTACTTC | CASSPSGVSGEQYF
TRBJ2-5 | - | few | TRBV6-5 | TGTGCCAGCAGTTACTCCCTTACAGTGCAAGAGACCCAGTACTTC | CASSYSLTVQETQYF
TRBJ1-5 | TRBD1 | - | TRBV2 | TGTGCCAGCAGGTGGACAGGGGGCGCGGGAGGTCTTCAGCCCCAGCATTTT | CASRWTGGAGGLQPQHF
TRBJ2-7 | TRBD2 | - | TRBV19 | TGTGCCAGTAGAGGGGACCGACTAGCGGGATCCTACGAGCAGTACTTC | CASRGDRLAGSYEQYF